This T cell receptor beta chain was captured in a study of T cell changes during pregnancy in multiple sclerosis. The CDR3 spans 13 residues. V lost 7 bases and J lost 6; bases outside the gene matches: 6. Per germline, CDR1 SNHLY and CDR2 FYNNEI. Generated by immunoSEQ multiplex PCR, the TCRdb table keeps only in-frame clones and is missing some. Of roughly 42,000 clones in the sample, about nine tenths are singletons; the top ten hold more than 0.6%. The V call is TRBV2, the J call TRBJ2-1; 7 positions match TRBD2. The receptor's source is a female donor with multiple sclerosis, enrolled in a pregnancy study. The specimen comprised CD4+ T cells from peripheral blood mononuclear cells, sampled in the first trimester of pregnancy. DNA for the CDR3: TGTGCCAGCATTGCGGGAGTTGGCAATGAGCAGTTCTTC. Translated, it gives CASIAGVGNEQFF. The entire variable domain, with the rest obtained from reference TRBV2 and TRBJ2-1, is as follows: EPEVTQTPSHQVTQMGQEVILRCVPISNHLYFYWYRQILGQKVEFLVSFYNNEISEKSEIFDDQFSVERPDGSNFTLKIRSTKLEDSAMYFCASIAGVGNEQFFGPGTRLTVL.